Listed below are T cell receptor beta chains from one sample, sequenced in a study of shared clonotypes between healthy human individuals. The repertoire was sequenced with immunoSEQ multiplex PCR; TCRdb's copy has only in-frame clones and lacks some. The table shows approximately 340,000 clones, with about 73% occurring only once. The sample consisted of memory CD4+ T cells sorted from blood. These receptors all come from a man between 25 and 39 years old in good health. The CDR3 runs from the conserved cysteine through the conserved F or W. The D gene is left open where the match is weak. The listing skips clone size in some rows; elsewhere it reads once, few, many or a size class.

V	J	D	size	DNA	CDR3
TRBV5-1	TRBJ1-2	.	.	TGCGCCAGCACCGCCCTGACAGGCGCCTATGGCTACACCTTC	CASTALTGAYGYTF
TRBV12-5	TRBJ2-2	.	.	TGTGCTAGTGGTTTACACCACGGCGGGGAGCTGTTTTTT	CASGLHHGGELFF
TRBV30	TRBJ1-4	.	.	TGTGCCTGGAACCGCGGGGGGGGAAAACTGTTTTTT	CAWNRGGGKLFF
TRBV11-1	TRBJ2-1	.	.	TGTGCCAGCAGCTTAAACTTAGGGGCCTACAATGAGCAGTTCTTC	CASSLNLGAYNEQFF
TRBV6-5	TRBJ1-1	.	.	TGTGCCAGCAGTTACTTGGGGGGGCAGGGGAACACTGAAGCTTTCTTT	CASSYLGGQGNTEAFF
TRBV20-1	TRBJ1-2	.	few	TGCAGTGCCGGGACGGTCTATGGCTACACCTTC	CSAGTVYGYTF
TRBV7-3	TRBJ2-1	.	.	TGTGCCAGCAGCTTACGGGGGCGTCAGGGCAATGAGCAGTTCTTC	CASSLRGRQGNEQFF
TRBV2	TRBJ1-1	.	few	TGTGCCAGCATTAGGGATAAGAACACTGAAGCTTTCTTT	CASIRDKNTEAFF
TRBV18	TRBJ1-2	.	.	TGTGCCAGCTCACCTGGAGTTGGGCCGGACTATGGCTACACCTTC	CASSPGVGPDYGYTF
TRBV7-2	TRBJ1-2	.	.	TGTGCCAGCAGCCCAGCCCGTAACTATGGCTACACCTTC	CASSPARNYGYTF
TRBV7-8	TRBJ2-2	.	.	TGTGCCAGCAGCCGACCCCCTGCGGGCACCGGGGAGCTGTTTTTT	CASSRPPAGTGELFF
TRBV4-1	TRBJ1-2	.	.	TGCGCCAGCAGCCAGGGGGGAGGGGGACCATATGGCTACACCTTC	CASSQGGGGPYGYTF
TRBV19	TRBJ2-4	.	.	TGTGCCAGTAGTATAGTTTGGGTCCCAGCCAAAAACATTCAGTACTTC	CASSIVWVPAKNIQYF
TRBV5-6	TRBJ1-1	.	.	TGTGCCAGCACCGGAAATGCAGGGAAATTAGGGACTGAAGCTTTCTTT	CASTGNAGKLGTEAFF
TRBV5-8	TRBJ2-1	.	.	TGTGCCAGCGGCGCATGGCAGCTATCGGTGCAGTTCTTC	CASGAWQLSVQFF
TRBV30	TRBJ2-7	.	few	TGTGCCTGGAGTGCCTGGGACTACGAGCAGTACTTC	CAWSAWDYEQYF
TRBV4-2	TRBJ2-6	.	.	TGTGCCAGCAGCCAAGGGAGGAACTCTGGGGCCAACGTCCTGACTTTC	CASSQGRNSGANVLTF
TRBV18	TRBJ2-7	.	.	TGTGCCAGCTCACCACCCGTGGGTTCCTACGAGCAGTACTTC	CASSPPVGSYEQYF